This T cell receptor beta chain was captured in a study of identical twins (dated by TCRdb to 2015 to 2016). Notes on the research overall: To test whether fetal clonotypes persist, the study used deep sequencing on TCR alpha and beta repertoires from monozygotic twins, unrelated adults of various ages, and cord blood. To rule out contamination, the twin experiments were replicated at different times with different library preparation protocols. Points the paper makes about the study in general: Zero-insertion analyses could be partly confounded by invariant T cells such as MAIT and iNKT, though diverse VJ usage argued against such confounding for most clonotypes. Fewer insertions were carried by abundant cord blood beta clonotypes, a similar but weaker trend appeared in young adult naive repertoires, and no such trend appeared in memory repertoires. The excess sharing between twins in beta out-of-frame sequences was weaker because fewer shared sequences reduced the signal-to-noise ratio. Because the same donors could not be followed over many years, the conclusions depended on cross-sectional statistical analysis. Compared with coincidental sharing between unrelated individuals, out-of-frame TCR alpha sequences shared between twins had an excess of sequences with low generation probability. In monozygotic twins, out-of-frame TCR alpha sharing was systematically underestimated by recombination models, although the models agreed with sharing between unrelated individuals.

This clonotype was observed a handful of times. Its antigen is currently not known. Base qualities are not at hand, and no much larger clone is one base apart. Every donor in the study was a healthy Caucasian. The twin cohort comprised three pairs of female monozygotic twins, all aged roughly 18 to 29 years. Positive isolation kits from Invitrogen were used to isolate the CD4+ and CD8+ T cell populations. Reading from cysteine to phenylalanine, the CDR3 counts 13 amino acids. Left in the record is the CDR3 DNA by itself, 39 bases read in frame from the first base. Between the V and J ends, shortened by 1 base and 2 bases respectively, the junction contains 6 bases. As encoded in the germline V gene, CDR1 is LGHNA while CDR2 is YNFKEQ. Library creation used 5' RACE. The listed sequencing device is Illumina HiSeq 2000. Template switching added a universal primer binding site, and the final cDNA carried a unique molecular identifier that allowed TCR cDNA molecules to be counted accurately. Specific primers in the conserved constant-segment region were used to synthesize first-strand cDNA for the TCR alpha and beta chains. To control for contamination, each cDNA library was double barcoded with a SMART-Mk sample barcode plus Illumina barcodes. TruSeq adapter sequences along with Illumina sample barcodes were introduced in two successive PCR steps. Sequencing of the TCR alpha and beta cDNA libraries was done on the Illumina HiSeq platform using custom primers. As for the original processing: Unique molecular identifiers were extracted from raw reads with MiGEC, and CDR3 positions were determined with MiXCR. Recombination models were inferred per individual with the repgenHMM and IGoR tools using an EM algorithm. Shared clonotypes were analyzed with the tcR package in R, and sharing was normalized by the product of cloneset sizes. To study raw recombination without the effects of thymic and clonal selection, out-of-frame nonproductive sequences were analyzed. Using fastp trimming at Q25 and MiXCR clonotype assembly, TCRdb reanalyzed the public sequencing data and kept in-frame beta chains. When rows share a CDR3 protein, they turn into one entry using the most common DNA and genes. These V and J calls are TCRdb output, not the study's own analysis. This sample gives 450,000 or so distinct CDR3 sequences in total; about 14% of them show up just once. The leading ten clones occupy approximately 0.52% of the sample.

These data are also associated with another study on yellow fever vaccine responses in identical twins. The second paper states: The T cell response to vaccination in identical twins was reported by the authors to appear partly convergent and partly personalized. The study precisely tracked vaccine-responding T cell clones in identical twins.

The origin of this receptor is a woman aged 18-35 years in good health. Sequenced input: CD4+ T cells sorted from blood. The chain employs TRBV4-2 and TRBJ2-7, with the D gene too uncertain to name. The bases read TGTGCCAGCAGCCAAGGTTCTACCTACGAGCAGTACTTC. Translated, it reads CASSQGSTYEQYF.